This T cell receptor (beta chain) was identified in a study of blood T cell repertoires in COVID-19. Study overall: Spain, Italy and the United States supplied samples that represented acute and convalescent COVID-19.

The CDR3 loop spans 15 amino acids. Germline assignment: CDR1 MNHEY and CDR2 SVGAGI. V lost 5 bases to trimming and J lost 0 bases; unmatched junction nucleotides: 5. Using immunoSEQ multiplex PCR, the repertoire was profiled, and TCRdb retains in-frame clones only, with some absent. Among 350,000 or so clones listed, around 87% were seen once. V usage is TRBV6-5 and J usage is TRBJ2-3, with 7 positions matching TRBD2. This TCR was recovered from a woman aged 25 to 39 with COVID-19, enrolled during active disease. Sequencing was done on a sample of peripheral blood. The CDR3 DNA reads TGTGCCAGCAGTACGGGAGGATCTAGCACAGATACGCAGTATTTT. As protein: CASSTGGSSTDTQYF.